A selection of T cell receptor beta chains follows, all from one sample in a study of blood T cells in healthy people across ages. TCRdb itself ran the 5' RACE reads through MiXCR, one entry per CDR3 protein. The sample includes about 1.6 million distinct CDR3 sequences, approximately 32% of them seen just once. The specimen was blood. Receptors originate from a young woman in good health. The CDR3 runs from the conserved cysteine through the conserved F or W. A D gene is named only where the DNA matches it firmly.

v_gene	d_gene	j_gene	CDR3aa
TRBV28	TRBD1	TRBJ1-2	CAIQTVQGDGYTF
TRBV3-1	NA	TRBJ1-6	CASSQLNSPLHF
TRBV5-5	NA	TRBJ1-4	CASSLSGAPNEKLFF
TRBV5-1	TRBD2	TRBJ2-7	CASSLLAGEVSYEQYF
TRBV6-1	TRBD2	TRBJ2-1	CASSMGGGVDNEQFF
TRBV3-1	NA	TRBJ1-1	CASSQGPGSGGTEAFF
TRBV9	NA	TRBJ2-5	CASSTGSDREQYF
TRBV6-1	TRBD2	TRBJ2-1	CASSEVGGNYNEQFF
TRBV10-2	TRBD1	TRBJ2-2	CASRDPGQGTGELFF
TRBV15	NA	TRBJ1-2	CATSRDAAGWAYGYTF